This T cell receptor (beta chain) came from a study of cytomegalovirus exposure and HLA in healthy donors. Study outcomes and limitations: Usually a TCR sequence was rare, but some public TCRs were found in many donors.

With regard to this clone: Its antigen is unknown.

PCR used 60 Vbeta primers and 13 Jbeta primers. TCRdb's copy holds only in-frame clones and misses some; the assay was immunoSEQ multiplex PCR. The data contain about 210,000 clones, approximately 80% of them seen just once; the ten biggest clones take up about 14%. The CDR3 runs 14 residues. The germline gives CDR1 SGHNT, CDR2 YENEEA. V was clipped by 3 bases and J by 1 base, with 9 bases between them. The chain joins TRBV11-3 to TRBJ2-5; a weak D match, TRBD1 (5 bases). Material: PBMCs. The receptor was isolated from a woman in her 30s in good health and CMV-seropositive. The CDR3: CASSFLQGQETQYF. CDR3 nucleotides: TGTGCCAGCAGCTTCTTGCAGGGCCAAGAGACCCAGTACTTC.